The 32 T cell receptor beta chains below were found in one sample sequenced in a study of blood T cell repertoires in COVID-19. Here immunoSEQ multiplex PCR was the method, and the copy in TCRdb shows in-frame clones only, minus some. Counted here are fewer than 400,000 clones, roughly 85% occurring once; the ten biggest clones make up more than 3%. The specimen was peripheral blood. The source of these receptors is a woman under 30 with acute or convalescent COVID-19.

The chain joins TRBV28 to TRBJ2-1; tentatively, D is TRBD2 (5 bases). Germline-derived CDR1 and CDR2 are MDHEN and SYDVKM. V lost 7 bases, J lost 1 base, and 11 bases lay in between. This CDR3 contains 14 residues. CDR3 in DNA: TGTGCCAGCACCGTGAGGGATTCCTACAATGAGCAGTTCTTC. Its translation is CASTVRDSYNEQFF. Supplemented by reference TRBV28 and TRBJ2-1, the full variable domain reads DVKVTQSSRYLVKRTGEKVFLECVQDMDHENMFWYRQDPGLGLRLIYFSYDVKMKEKGDIPEGYSVSREKKERFSLILESASTNQTSMYLCASTVRDSYNEQFFGPGTRLTVL.

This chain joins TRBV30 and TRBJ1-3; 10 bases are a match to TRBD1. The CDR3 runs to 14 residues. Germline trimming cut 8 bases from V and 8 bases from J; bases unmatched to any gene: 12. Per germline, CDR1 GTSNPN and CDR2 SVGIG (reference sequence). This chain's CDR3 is CALRSGTGEHTIYF. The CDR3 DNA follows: TGTGCCCTACGATCCGGGACAGGGGAGCACACCATATATTTT.

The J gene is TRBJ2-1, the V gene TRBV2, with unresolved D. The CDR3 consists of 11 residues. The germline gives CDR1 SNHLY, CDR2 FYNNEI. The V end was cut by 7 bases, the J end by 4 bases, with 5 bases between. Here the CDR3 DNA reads TGTGCCAGCACCAATTACAATGAGCAGTTCTTC. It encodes CASTNYNEQFF.

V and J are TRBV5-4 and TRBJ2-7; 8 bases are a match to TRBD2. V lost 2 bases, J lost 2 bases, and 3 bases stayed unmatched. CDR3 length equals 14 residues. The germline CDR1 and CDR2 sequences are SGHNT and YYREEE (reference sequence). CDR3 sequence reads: CASSLAGEPYEQYF. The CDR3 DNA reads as TGTGCCAGCAGCTTAGCGGGAGAGCCCTACGAGCAGTACTTC.

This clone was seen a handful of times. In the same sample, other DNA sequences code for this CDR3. Here the CDR3 reads CASSITGDNQPQHF. The CDR3 DNA reads as TGTGCCAGTAGTATTACAGGGGACAATCAGCCCCAGCATTTT. V usage is TRBV19 and J usage is TRBJ1-5; 7 bases line up with TRBD1. The germline V gene encodes CDR1 LNHDA and CDR2 SQIVND (reference sequence). The CDR3 consists of 14 residues. V dropped 3 bases and J dropped 3; count of bases not matched to a gene: 2.

The CDR3 nucleotides are TGTGCCAGCAGCTTGGTTCTGAGCTCCTACGAGCAGTACTTC. This gives the protein CASSLVLSSYEQYF. The chain has TRBV5-5 and TRBJ2-7, with no clear D. From germline, CDR1 is SGHKS and CDR2 YYEKEE (reference sequence). The CDR3 has 14 amino acids. Trimming took 0 bases from V and 0 from J, leaving 7 bases between them.

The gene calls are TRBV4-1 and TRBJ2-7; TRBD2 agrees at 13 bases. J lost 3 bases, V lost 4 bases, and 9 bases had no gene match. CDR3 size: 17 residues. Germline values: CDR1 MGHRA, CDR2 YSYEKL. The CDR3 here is CASSRDTGTSGIYEQYF. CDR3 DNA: TGCGCCAGCAGCCGCGATACCGGGACTAGCGGGATCTACGAGCAGTACTTC.

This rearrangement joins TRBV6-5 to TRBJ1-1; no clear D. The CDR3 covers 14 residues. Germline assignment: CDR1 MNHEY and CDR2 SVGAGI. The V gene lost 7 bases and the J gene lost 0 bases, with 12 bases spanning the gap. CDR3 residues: CASTNLQLNTEAFF. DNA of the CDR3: TGTGCCAGCACTAACCTACAGCTGAACACTGAAGCTTTCTTT.

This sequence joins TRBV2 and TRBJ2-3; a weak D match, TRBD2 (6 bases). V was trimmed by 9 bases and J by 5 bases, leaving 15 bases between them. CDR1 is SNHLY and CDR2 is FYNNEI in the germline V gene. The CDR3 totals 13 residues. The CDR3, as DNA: TGTGCCAGGGGGGGACCCAAGGGAGATACGCAGTATTTT. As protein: CARGGPKGDTQYF.

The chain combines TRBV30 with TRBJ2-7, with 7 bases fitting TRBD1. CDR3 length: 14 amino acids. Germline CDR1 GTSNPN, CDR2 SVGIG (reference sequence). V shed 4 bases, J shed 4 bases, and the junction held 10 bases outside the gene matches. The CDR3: CAWTPPGGRYEQYF. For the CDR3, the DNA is TGTGCCTGGACCCCCCCAGGGGGTAGGTACGAGCAGTACTTC.

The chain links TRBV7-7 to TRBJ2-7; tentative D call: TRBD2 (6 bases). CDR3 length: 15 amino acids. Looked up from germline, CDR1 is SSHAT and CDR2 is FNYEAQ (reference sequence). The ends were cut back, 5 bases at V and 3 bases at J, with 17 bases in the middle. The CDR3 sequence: CASSPHSGGIYEQYF. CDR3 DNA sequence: TGTGCCAGCAGCCCCCACTCCGGCGGGATCTACGAGCAGTACTTC.

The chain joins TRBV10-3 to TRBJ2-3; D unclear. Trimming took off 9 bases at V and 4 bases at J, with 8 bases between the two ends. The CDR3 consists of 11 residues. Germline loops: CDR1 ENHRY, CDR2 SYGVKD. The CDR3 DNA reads TGTGCCATTCAGACACCAGATACGCAGTATTTT. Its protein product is CAIQTPDTQYF.

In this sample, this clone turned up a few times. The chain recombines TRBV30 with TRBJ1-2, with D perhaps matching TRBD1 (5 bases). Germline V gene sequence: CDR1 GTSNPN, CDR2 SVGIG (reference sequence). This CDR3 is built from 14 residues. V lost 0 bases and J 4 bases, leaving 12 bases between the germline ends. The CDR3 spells CAWSVRGLSYGYTF. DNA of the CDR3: TGTGCCTGGAGTGTACGGGGGTTGAGCTATGGCTACACCTTC.

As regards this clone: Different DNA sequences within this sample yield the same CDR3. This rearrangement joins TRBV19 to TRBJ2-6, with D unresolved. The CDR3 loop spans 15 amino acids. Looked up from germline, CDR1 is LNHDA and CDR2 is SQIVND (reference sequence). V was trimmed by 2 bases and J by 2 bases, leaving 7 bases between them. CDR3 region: CASSISGAGANVLTF. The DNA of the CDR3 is TGTGCCAGTAGTATATCCGGAGCTGGGGCCAACGTCCTGACTTTC.

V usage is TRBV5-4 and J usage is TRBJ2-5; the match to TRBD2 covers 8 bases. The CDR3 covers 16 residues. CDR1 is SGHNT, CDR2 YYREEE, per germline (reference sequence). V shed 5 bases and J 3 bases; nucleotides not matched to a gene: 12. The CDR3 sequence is CASRSRGGSKKETQYF. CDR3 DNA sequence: TGTGCCAGCAGGTCACGGGGGGGTTCTAAGAAAGAGACCCAGTACTTC.

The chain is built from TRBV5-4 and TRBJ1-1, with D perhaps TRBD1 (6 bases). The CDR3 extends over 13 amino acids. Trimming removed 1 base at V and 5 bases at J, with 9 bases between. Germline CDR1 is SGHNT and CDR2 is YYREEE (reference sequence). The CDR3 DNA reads TGTGCCAGCAGCTTGTACAGGGAGACTGAAGCTTTCTTT. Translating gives CASSLYRETEAFF.

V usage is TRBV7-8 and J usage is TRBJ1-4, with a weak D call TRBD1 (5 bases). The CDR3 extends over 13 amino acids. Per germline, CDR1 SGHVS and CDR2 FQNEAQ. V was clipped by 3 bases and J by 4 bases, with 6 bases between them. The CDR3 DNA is TGTGCCAGCAGCTTGGGGGGTAATGAAAAACTGTTTTTT. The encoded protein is CASSLGGNEKLFF.

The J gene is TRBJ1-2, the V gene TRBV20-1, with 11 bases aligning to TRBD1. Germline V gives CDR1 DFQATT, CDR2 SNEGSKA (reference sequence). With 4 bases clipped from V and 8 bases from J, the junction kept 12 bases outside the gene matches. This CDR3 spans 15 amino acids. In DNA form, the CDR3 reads TGCAGTGCTACTGAATCAGCCGGGACAGGGGGAGGCTACACCTTC. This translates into CSATESAGTGGGYTF.

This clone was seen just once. CDR3 in DNA: TGCAGTGCTAGAGATGGACAGCAAGCTTTCTTT. As protein: CSARDGQQAFF. The chain uses TRBV20-1 and TRBJ1-1, with a tentative D call TRBD1 (6 bases). V gave up 0 bases and J gave up 9 bases, with 8 bases separating them. The CDR3 covers 11 residues. The germline CDR1 and CDR2 sequences are DFQATT and SNEGSKA (reference sequence).

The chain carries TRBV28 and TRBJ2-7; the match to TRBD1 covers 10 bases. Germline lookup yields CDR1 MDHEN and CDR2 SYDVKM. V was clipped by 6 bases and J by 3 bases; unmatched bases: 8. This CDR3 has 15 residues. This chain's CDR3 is CASSPGTGVIYEQYF. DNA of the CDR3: TGTGCCAGCAGCCCAGGGACAGGGGTAATCTACGAGCAGTACTTC.

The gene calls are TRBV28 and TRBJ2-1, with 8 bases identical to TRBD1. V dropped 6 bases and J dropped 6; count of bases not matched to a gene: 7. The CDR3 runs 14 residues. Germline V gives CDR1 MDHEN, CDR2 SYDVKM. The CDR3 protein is CASSPGGGLNEQFF. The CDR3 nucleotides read TGTGCCAGCAGCCCAGGGGGCGGCCTCAATGAGCAGTTCTTC.

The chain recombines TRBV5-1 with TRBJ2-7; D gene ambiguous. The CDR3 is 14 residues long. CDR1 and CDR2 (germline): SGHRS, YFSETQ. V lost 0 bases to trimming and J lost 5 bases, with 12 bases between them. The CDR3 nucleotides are TGCGCCAGCAGCTTGGCCCGGCCCCAGGACGAGCAGTACTTC. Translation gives CASSLARPQDEQYF. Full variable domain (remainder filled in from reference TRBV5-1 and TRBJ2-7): KAGVTQTPRYLIKTRGQQVTLSCSPISGHRSVSWYQQTPGQGLQFLFEYFSETQRNKGNFPGRFSGRQFSNSRSEMNVSTLELGDSALYLCASSLARPQDEQYFGPGTRLTVT.

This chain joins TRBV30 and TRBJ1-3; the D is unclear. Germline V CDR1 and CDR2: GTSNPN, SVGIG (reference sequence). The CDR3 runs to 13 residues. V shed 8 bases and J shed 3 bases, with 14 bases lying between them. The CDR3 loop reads CAGGLAGGNTIYF. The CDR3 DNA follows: TGTGCCGGAGGATTGGCGGGTGGAAACACCATATATTTT.

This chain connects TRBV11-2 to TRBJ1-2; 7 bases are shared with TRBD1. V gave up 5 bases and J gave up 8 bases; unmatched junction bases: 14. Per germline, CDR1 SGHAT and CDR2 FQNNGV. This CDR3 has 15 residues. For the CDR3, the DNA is TGTGCCAGCAGCGCCTTGACAGGGAAAGAGAGCGGCTACACCTTC. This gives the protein CASSALTGKESGYTF.

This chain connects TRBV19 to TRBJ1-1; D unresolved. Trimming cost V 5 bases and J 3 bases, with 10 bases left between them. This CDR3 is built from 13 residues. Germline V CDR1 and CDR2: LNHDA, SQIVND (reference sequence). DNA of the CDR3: TGTGCCAGTAGTCCCCTAGTATACACTGAAGCTTTCTTT. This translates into CASSPLVYTEAFF. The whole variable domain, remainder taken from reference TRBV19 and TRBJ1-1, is DGGITQSPKYLFRKEGQNVTLSCEQNLNHDAMYWYRQDPGQGLRLIYYSQIVNDFQKGDIAEGYSVSREKKESFPLTVTSAQKNPTAFYLCASSPLVYTEAFFGQGTRLTVV.

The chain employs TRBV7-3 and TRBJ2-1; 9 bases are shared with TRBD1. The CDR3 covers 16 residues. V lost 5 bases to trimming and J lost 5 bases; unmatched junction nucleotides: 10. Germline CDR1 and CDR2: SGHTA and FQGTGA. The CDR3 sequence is CASSPRTGDLNNEQFF. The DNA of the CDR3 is TGTGCCAGCAGCCCACGGACAGGGGACCTTAACAATGAGCAGTTCTTC.

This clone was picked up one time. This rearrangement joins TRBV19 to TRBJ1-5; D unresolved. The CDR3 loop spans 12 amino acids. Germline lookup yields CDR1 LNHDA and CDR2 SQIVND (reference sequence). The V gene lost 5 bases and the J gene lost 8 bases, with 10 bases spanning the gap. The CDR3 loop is CASSSLNKPQHF. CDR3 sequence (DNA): TGTGCCAGTAGTTCTTTGAACAAGCCCCAGCATTTT.

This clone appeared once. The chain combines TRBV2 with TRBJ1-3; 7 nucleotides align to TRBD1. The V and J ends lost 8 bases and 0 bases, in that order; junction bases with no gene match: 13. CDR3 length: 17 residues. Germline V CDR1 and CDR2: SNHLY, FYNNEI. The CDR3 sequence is CASSREGQLSSGNTIYF. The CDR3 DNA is TGTGCCAGCTCCCGTGAGGGACAGTTAAGCTCTGGAAACACCATATATTTT.

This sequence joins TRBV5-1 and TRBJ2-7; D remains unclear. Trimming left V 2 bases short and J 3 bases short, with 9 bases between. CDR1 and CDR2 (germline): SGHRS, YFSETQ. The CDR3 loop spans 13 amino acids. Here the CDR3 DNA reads TGCGCCAGCAGCTTTAACACCGACTACGAGCAGTACTTC. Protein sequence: CASSFNTDYEQYF.

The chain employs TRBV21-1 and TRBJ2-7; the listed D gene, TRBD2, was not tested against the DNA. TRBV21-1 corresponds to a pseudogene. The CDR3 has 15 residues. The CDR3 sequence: CASSTQTSGSYEQYF. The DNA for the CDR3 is TGTGCCAGCAGCACCCAGACTAGCGGATCCTACGAGCAGTACTTC.

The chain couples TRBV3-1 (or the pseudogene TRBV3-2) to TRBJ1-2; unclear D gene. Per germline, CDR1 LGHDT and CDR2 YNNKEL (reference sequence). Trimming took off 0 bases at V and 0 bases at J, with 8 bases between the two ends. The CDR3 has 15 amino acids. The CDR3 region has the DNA TGTGCCAGCAGCCAAGACAGGCGACCTAACTATGGCTACACCTTC. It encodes CASSQDRRPNYGYTF.

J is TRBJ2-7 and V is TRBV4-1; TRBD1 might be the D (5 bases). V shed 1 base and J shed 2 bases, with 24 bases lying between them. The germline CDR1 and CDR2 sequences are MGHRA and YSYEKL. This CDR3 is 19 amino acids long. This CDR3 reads CASSQVEVTGPGNPYEQYF. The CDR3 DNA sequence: TGCGCCAGCAGCCAAGTGGAAGTAACAGGCCCAGGGAACCCCTACGAGCAGTACTTC.